This T cell receptor (beta chain) derives from a study of cytomegalovirus exposure and HLA in healthy donors (TCRdb year 2017). Notes on the research overall: In an earlier analysis of fewer than 750 of the donors, approximately 300 Gb of sequence data and about 110 million unique TCR beta sequences from roughly 180 million T cells were reported. Approximately 330 gigabases of sequencing data and about 92 million unique TCR sequences made up an early release that covered nearly 650 HLA-typed donors. Of the 300 to 450 genotyped donors, 81% were placed in the genetic ancestry cluster associated with self-reported Caucasian donors. The study was designed to test whether signatures of past pathogen exposure could be identified by cataloging public T cell receptors. The study profiled the T cell repertoires of some 610 subjects by immunosequencing and related them to cytomegalovirus serostatus. Along with the approximately 650-subject first cohort, a separate validation cohort of over a hundred different subjects was used. To predict cytomegalovirus infection status, the study combined high-throughput TCR immunosequencing, statistical association of individual TCRs with disease status, and machine learning. To study patterns of TCR occurrence, a later analysis re-analyzed previously published TCR beta repertoires from 550 to 800 donors and added high-resolution HLA genotyping. Rather than drawing on any new phenotypic data, the later analysis identified candidate immune exposures from TCR beta sequences and the way those sequences occurred across donors. In an earlier analysis of roughly 540 of the donors, high-throughput TCR beta sequencing was used to judge whether each TCR beta V gene segment behaved as functional or pseudogenic. Donor age, sex, ethnicity and CMV serostatus were collected together with the repertoire data. Genome-wide SNP genotypes for about 65% of the 666 donors were used in a later genetic analysis, which treated that subset as a discovery cohort. All discovery cohort repertoires had been generated using a single sequencing platform. HLA typing included class I and class II loci at four-digit resolution. The number of typed donors differed by locus: about 620-630 for A, B, C, DRB1 and DQB1; roughly 510 for DQA1; 606 for DPA1; and some 430 for DPB1. Roughly five DR-DQ haplotypes were handled as single units for association and clustering because linkage in the cohort was strong. On average, around 240,000 unique TCR beta nucleotide sequences were sequenced per donor among 398 genotyped donors of the cohort, with roughly 18% of those sequences being non-productive.

The research as a whole found: Because counts were too low, around 18 rarely observed V segments, including chromosome 9 orphons, were left out of the earlier analysis of over 550 of the donors. Because some donors lacked HLA typing at each locus, the association tests relied only on the typed subset. Strong co-occurrence of HLA alleles, especially DR and DQ, made assigning TCR associations to individual alleles difficult. A later genetic analysis associated a missense DCLRE1C variant with V-gene and J-gene trimming of TCR beta chains, and an independent cohort replicated the association. The presence/absence analyses assumed that sequencing depth was roughly uniform across donors, and that assumption may not be true. While some public TCRs were present in many individuals, most TCR sequences turned up only very rarely across donors. CMV serostatus was the only immune exposure information available for the cohort. A total of about 150 TCR beta chains were listed by the study as associated with cytomegalovirus. Cytomegalovirus status was reported to be diagnosed by the classifier with high specificity and sensitivity in both the original and validation cohorts. A cluster of highly shared sequence variants was judged likely to be a technical artifact of the sequencing pipeline. In this cohort, only TCR beta chains were sequenced, and detectable features were limited by the absence of alpha or paired-chain data. A few of the identified cytomegalovirus-associated TCR beta chains were confirmed in vitro to be specific for cytomegalovirus antigens. Because the 87-base-pair reads could not distinguish some IMGT-functional V segments, including TRBV6-2 and TRBV6-3, those segments were excluded. The authors suggested that the approach could potentially be generalized to other disease states and immunological phenotypes. A later genetic analysis reported fewer N-insertions in productive TCRs among donors in an Asian-associated ancestry cluster than the roughly 700-donor mean. Linkage disequilibrium might explain the correlated functional status among segregating V segments, but an unknown experimental factor could not be excluded. Compared with equally common non-associated chains, HLA-associated TCR beta chains in a later analysis were more clonally expanded and had lower generation probabilities. According to a later analysis, most CMV-associated TCR beta chains appeared to be HLA-restricted, and the HLA associations seemed to be driven largely by CMV exposure. In a later analysis, the rate of TCR association differed among HLA loci, with DRB1 alleles having the most associated TCRs and HLA-C alleles having the fewest. In a later analysis, several top co-occurrence clusters were reported to appear linked to parvovirus B19, influenza, CMV and Epstein-Barr virus. Specific HLA alleles were associated with 15,000 to 20,000 TCR beta sequences at a false discovery rate of 0.05 in a later analysis. A further reported finding was that TCR beta sequences accurately predicted the HLA-A and HLA-B alleles for most subjects in the first cohort. An earlier analysis of 587 of the donors showed that most TCR beta V segments appeared in productive rearrangements either about 87% or about 30% of the time, which broadly matched IMGT annotations.

Comment on this clone: The clone's antigen remains unknown. Within one base of it there is no much larger clone, and no base qualities were kept.

V drops 5 bases and J drops 2 bases, leaving 15 bases in between. CDR1 SEHNR and CDR2 FQNEAQ were looked up in the germline V gene (reference sequence). The CDR3 contains 15 residues, cysteine and phenylalanine counted. Only the CDR3 region is kept as DNA, spanning 45 bases read in frame from base 1. The cohort comprised several hundred healthy bone marrow donors. At the time of sampling, every cohort member was nominally healthy, though immune exposures that went unrecorded were likely present. The donor tested CMV seronegative, placing the donor among the 350 or so seronegative members of the cohort. A peripheral blood sample was collected from each donor, and TCR beta sequencing was performed on peripheral blood mononuclear cells. The Qiagen DNeasy Blood Extraction Kit was used to extract genomic DNA from the blood cell samples. Library generation was performed with the immunoSEQ multiplex PCR assay. The multiplex PCR relied on a mix of 60 forward primers for TCR Vbeta segments and 13 reverse primers for TCR Jbeta segments. The CDR3 region of rearranged TCR beta genes was amplified from genomic DNA with a multiplex PCR assay. Amplified TCR beta libraries were sequenced as 87-base-pair reads on the Illumina HiSeq System. In the original analysis: Across the roughly 640 repertoires, a later analysis counted roughly 84 million unique TCR beta chains, roughly 11 million of which were shared by at least two donors. A nearest-neighbor algorithm error-corrected the raw reads and collapsed the reads into unique sequences, merging closely related sequences to remove PCR and sequencing errors. CDR3 sequences were aligned to IMGT reference sequences to assign V, D and J gene segments. For a sequence to be retained, a match of at least six nucleotides was required to both a V gene segment and a J gene segment. A rearrangement counted as productive if the CDR3 had no stop codons and remained in frame with V and J, and every other rearrangement counted as non-productive. Following IMGT convention, CDR3 was defined as the stretch from the second conserved V-encoded cysteine up to the conserved J-encoded phenylalanine. Sequences without an unambiguous match to a single V gene segment were excluded from the earlier analysis of a few hundred of the donors. An earlier analysis of a few hundred of the donors called V segments functional above 56.7% productive rearrangements and segregating when the between-donor standard deviation exceeded 5%. A statistical classification framework was built to diagnose cytomegalovirus status from the catalog of TCR beta chain sequences. In a later analysis, TCR nucleotide sequences were compared against IMGT/GENE-DB human TR gene sequences so that V and J genes could be assigned. In a later analysis, CDR3 sequences and most-parsimonious VDJ recombination scenarios were assigned using the TCRdist pipeline. In a later analysis, each TCR beta chain was defined by its CDR3 amino acid sequence together with its V-gene family, and reads without a unique V-gene family were excluded. As a way to deal with suspected cross-contamination and a sequencing artifact, a later analysis dropped 640 or so nucleotide sequences that were highly shared and had low generation probability. A later analysis calculated a clonal expansion index for each public chain from normalized within-repertoire ranks of inferred template counts. Generation probabilities in a later analysis came from a VDJ recombination model fitted to out-of-frame rearrangements, and those results were checked against IGoR. A later analysis scored TCR-TCR, TCR-HLA and TCR-CMV co-occurrence with hypergeometric tests, applying a repertoire-size bias correction to TCR pairs. False discovery rates were estimated in a later analysis by permuting HLA or CMV assignments 20 times. In a later analysis, co-occurring TCRs were grouped using DBSCAN, and TCRdist sequence similarity was added for clustering within HLA-allele-positive subsets. Repertoires with fewer than 30,000 or more than 120,000 public chains, plus five repertoires with anomalous nucleotide sharing, were excluded from co-occurrence clustering. Here the immuneACCESS table is served through TCRdb, limited to in-frame sequences with V and J called. Missing clones are a known gap in these copies; in checked studies unresolved V genes cover under half, and the rest lacks a known reason. V and J calls and clone size are copied from that table; D and trimming were computed from the DNA. This sample comprises about 150,000 clones, about three quarters of them detected only once. The ten largest account for around 3.6% of the sample.

The TCR comes from a woman aged 40 to 50 in good health and CMV-seronegative. What was sequenced was PBMCs. The sequence is built from TRBV7-9 and TRBJ2-5, with a tentative D gene TRBD2 over 6 matching bases. In nucleotide form, the sequence is TGTGCCAGCAGCCCCGCCGCGGGGTCACAAGAGACCCAGTACTTC. This encodes CASSPAAGSQETQYF.